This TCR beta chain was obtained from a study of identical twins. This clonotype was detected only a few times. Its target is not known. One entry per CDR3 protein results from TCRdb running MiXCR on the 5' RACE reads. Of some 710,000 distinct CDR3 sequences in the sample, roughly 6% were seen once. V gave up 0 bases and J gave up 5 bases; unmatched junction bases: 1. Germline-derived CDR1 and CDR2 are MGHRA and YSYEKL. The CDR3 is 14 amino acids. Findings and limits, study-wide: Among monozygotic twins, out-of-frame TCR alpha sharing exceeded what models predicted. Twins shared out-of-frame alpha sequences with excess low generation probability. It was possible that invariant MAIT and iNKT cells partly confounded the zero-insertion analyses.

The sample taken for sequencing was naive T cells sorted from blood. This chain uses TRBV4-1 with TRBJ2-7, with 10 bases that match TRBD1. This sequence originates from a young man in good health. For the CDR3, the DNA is TGCGCCAGCAGCCAAGATGGGACAGGGGACGAGCAGTACTTC. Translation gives CASSQDGTGDEQYF.